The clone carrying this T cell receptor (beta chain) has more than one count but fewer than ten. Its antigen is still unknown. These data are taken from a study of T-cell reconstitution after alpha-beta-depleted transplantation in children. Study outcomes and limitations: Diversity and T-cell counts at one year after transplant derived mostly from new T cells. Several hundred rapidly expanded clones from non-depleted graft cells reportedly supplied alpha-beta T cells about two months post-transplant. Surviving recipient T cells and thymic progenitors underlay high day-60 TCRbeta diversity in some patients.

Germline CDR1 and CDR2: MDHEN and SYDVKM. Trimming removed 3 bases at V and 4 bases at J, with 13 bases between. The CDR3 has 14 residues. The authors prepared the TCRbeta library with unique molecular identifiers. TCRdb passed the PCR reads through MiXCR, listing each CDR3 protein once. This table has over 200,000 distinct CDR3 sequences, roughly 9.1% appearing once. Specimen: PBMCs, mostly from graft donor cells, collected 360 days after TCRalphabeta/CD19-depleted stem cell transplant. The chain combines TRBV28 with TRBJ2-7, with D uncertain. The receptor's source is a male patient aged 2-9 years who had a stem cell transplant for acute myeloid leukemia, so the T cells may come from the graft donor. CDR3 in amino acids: CASSLGSTPYEQYF. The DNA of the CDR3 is TGTGCCAGCAGTTTGGGGTCTACACCATACGAGCAGTACTTC.